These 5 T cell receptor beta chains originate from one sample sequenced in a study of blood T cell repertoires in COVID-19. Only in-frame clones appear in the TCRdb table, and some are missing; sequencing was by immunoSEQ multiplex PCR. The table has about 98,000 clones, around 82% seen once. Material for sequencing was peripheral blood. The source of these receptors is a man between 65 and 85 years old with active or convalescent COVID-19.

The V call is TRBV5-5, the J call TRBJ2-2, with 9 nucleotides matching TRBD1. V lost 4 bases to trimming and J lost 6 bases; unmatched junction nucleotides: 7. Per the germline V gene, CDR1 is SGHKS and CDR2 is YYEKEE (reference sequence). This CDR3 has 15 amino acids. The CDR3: CASSLLRTGAGELFF. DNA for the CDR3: TGTGCCAGCAGCCTACTGAGGACAGGGGCCGGGGAGCTGTTTTTT.

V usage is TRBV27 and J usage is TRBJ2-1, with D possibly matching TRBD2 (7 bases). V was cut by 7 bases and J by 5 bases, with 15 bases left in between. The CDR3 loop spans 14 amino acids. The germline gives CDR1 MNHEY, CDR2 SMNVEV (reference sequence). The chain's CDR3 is CASTIRGANNEQFF. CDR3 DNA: TGTGCCAGCACCATCCGGGGGGCGAACAATGAGCAGTTCTTC.

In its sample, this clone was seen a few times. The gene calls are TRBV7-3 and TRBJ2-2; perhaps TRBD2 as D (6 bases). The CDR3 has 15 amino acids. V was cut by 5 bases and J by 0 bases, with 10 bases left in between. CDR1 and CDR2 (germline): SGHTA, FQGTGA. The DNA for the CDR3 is TGTGCCAGCAGCCCTAGCGATACGAACACCGGGGAGCTGTTTTTT. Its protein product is CASSPSDTNTGELFF. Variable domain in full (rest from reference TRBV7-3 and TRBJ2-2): GAGVSQTPSNKVTEKGKYVELRCDPISGHTALYWYRQSLGQGPEFLIYFQGTGAADDSGLPNDRFFAVRPEGSVSTLKIQRTERGDSAVYLCASSPSDTNTGELFFGEGSRLTVL.

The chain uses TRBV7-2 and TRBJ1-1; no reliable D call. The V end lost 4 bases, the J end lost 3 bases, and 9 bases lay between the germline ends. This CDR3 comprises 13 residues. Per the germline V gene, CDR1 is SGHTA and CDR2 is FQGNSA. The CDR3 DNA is TGTGCCAGCAGCTCACAGACCGACACTGAAGCTTTCTTT. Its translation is CASSSQTDTEAFF.

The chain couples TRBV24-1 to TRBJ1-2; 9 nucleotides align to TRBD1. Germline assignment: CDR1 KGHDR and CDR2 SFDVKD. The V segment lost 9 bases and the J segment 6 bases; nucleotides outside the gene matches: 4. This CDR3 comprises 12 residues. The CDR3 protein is CATWGQGDGYTF. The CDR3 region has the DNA TGTGCCACCTGGGGACAGGGTGATGGCTACACCTTC.